This T cell receptor (beta chain) was sequenced during a study of PD-1 blockade in classical Hodgkin lymphoma. Noted time point: cycle 4 day 1 (C4D1), after 5 to 7 weeks of nivolumab. Exposure to brentuximab vedotin varied, and each patient had relapsed following autologous stem cell transplantation. Complete response, partial response or progressive disease constituted the best response categories observed. The CDR3 runs 14 residues. V lost 8 bases and J lost 5; bases outside the gene matches: 9. The germline gives CDR1 SGHAT, CDR2 FQDESV (reference sequence). A note on this clone: Its specificity is not known.

Notes on the study in general: Baseline TCR diversity was reportedly lower in newly diagnosed patients than healthy donors.

Assay: immunoSEQ multiplex PCR; the TCRdb copy retains only in-frame clones and omits some. The table shows roughly 100,000 clones, with just over 90% occurring only once. Specimen: peripheral blood mononuclear cells (PBMCs), collected before the fourth cycle of nivolumab. This chain connects TRBV11-1 to TRBJ2-5, with 9 bases identical to TRBD1. The origin of this receptor is a human donor with classical Hodgkin lymphoma. The CDR3 DNA is TGTGCCAGCGAGGGACAGGGTGATGGGGAGACCCAGTACTTC. Its translation: CASEGQGDGETQYF.